This is a list of T cell receptor beta chains from one sample in a study of T cells after yellow fever vaccination. From the 5' RACE reads, TCRdb called clonotypes with MiXCR, one entry per CDR3 protein. This sample has 110,000 or so distinct CDR3 sequences; 7.2% occur once, and the top ten carry roughly 2.5%. The input for sequencing was CD4+ T cells sorted from PBMCs, taken more than 40 days after the first yellow fever vaccination. These receptors all come from a man younger than 30 who received the YFV17D yellow fever vaccine. Each CDR3 is given with its conserved first and last residue. Fields, in order: J gene, clone size, V gene, D gene, CDR3 DNA, CDR3 protein. The D gene is left open where the match is weak. Some rows have no size entry. The others give once, few or many, or a class for an expanded clone.

TRBJ2-7	many	TRBV6-6	NA	TGTGCCAGCAGTTACTCGTCCGGAGGCGAGCAGTACTTC	CASSYSSGGEQYF
TRBJ2-2	many	TRBV5-1	TRBD1	TGCGCCAGCAGCTGGACAGGGAACACCGGGGAGCTGTTTTTT	CASSWTGNTGELFF
TRBJ1-5	many	TRBV20-1	TRBD1	TGCAGTGCCAGGGGGTTTAATCAGCCCCAGCATTTT	CSARGFNQPQHF
TRBJ2-7	many	TRBV10-3	NA	TGTGCCATCAGTGAAAGGGGGGACTACGAGCAGTACTTC	CAISERGDYEQYF
TRBJ1-5	many	TRBV29-1	NA	TGCAGCGTCCTGGAAGGATTCGGTCAGCCCCAGCATTTT	CSVLEGFGQPQHF
TRBJ1-1	many	TRBV12-3/TRBV12-4	NA	TGTGCCAGCAGTATCTCGGCAGGGGTGGGCACTGAAGCTTTCTTT	CASSISAGVGTEAFF
TRBJ2-1	many	TRBV5-1	TRBD2	TGCGCCAGCAGCTTGGTTCTGGGGGGGATCGATGAGCAGTTCTTC	CASSLVLGGIDEQFF
TRBJ2-3	many	TRBV20-1	TRBD2	TGCAGTGCTCATTCTGCGGGGGGAGGAACAGATACGCAGTATTTT	CSAHSAGGGTDTQYF
TRBJ2-1	many	TRBV12-3/TRBV12-4	TRBD2	TGTGCCAGCATCCTAGCGGGGGTTAACAATGAGCAGTTCTTC	CASILAGVNNEQFF
TRBJ2-5	few	TRBV10-3	TRBD2	TGTGCCATCAGCAAACGAGCACTAGCGGGGGACCAAGAGACCCAGTACTTC	CAISKRALAGDQETQYF
TRBJ2-3	many	TRBV6-1	TRBD2	TGTGCCAGCACCAACGGACTAGCGGGGGTTGGTACGCAGTATTTT	CASTNGLAGVGTQYF
TRBJ2-7	many	TRBV20-1	NA	TGCAGTGCTAGAGATGGCGGGCGGGGTCTGAGTGAGCAGTACTTC	CSARDGGRGLSEQYF
TRBJ2-1	many	TRBV7-9	NA	TGTGCCAGCAGCTTAACAGGACCTCCTGGAGAGTTCTTC	CASSLTGPPGEFF
TRBJ2-6	few	TRBV20-1	NA	TGCAGTGCTAGAGAGCCGAGCGGGGCCAACGTCCTGACTTTC	CSAREPSGANVLTF
TRBJ1-5	few	TRBV12-3/TRBV12-4	NA	TGTGCCAGCAGTTTAGGGGCAGGGCATTCTCAGCCCCAGCATTTT	CASSLGAGHSQPQHF
TRBJ2-6	many	TRBV18	NA	TGTGCCAGCTCACCACAAGAATCTGGGGCCAACGTCCTGACTTTC	CASSPQESGANVLTF
TRBJ1-2	NA	TRBV14	TRBD1	TGTGCCAGCAGCCAAGTGGGGACAGGGGTCTATGGCTACACCTTC	CASSQVGTGVYGYTF
TRBJ1-2	many	TRBV5-5	TRBD1	TGTGCCAGCAGCACAACAGGGGGCGGAGGCTACACCTTC	CASSTTGGGGYTF
TRBJ1-1	NA	TRBV18	TRBD1	TGTGCCAGCTCACCAAGGGGACAGGGGGACACTGAAGCTTTCTTT	CASSPRGQGDTEAFF
TRBJ1-1	many	TRBV19	TRBD1	TGTGCCAGTACGCTGGCAGGGGGCACTGAAGCTTTCTTT	CASTLAGGTEAFF
TRBJ1-1	many	TRBV20-1	NA	TGCAGTGCTAGTAGCCTGACGTCCACTGAAGCTTTCTTT	CSASSLTSTEAFF
TRBJ2-3	many	TRBV7-8	TRBD2	TGTGCCAGCAACCCGAGGACTAGCGGGGGGACGCAGTATTTT	CASNPRTSGGTQYF
TRBJ1-6	many	TRBV6-5	NA	TGTGCCAGCATGCAGGGAGGGCTTGATTCACCCCTCCACTTT	CASMQGGLDSPLHF
TRBJ2-1	many	TRBV4-1	NA	TGCGCCAGCAGCTCTCCCCCGGCGAGCTCCTACAATGAGCAGTTCTTC	CASSSPPASSYNEQFF
TRBJ1-2	many	TRBV12-3/TRBV12-4	TRBD1	TGTGCCAGCAGTTTAAGGACAGGGGGTTTGAGCTACACCTTC	CASSLRTGGLSYTF
TRBJ2-4	NA	TRBV20-1	NA	TGCAGTGCTAGCCCCCGGGGATTAGCCAAAAACATTCAGTACTTC	CSASPRGLAKNIQYF
TRBJ1-5	many	TRBV4-3	TRBD1	TGCGCCAGCAGCCAAGATGCCACAGGGGGCGGGAATCAGCCCCAGCATTTT	CASSQDATGGGNQPQHF
TRBJ2-4	many	TRBV5-1	TRBD1	TGCGCCAGCAGCCCCGGACAGGGGTGGAACATTCAGTACTTC	CASSPGQGWNIQYF
TRBJ2-7	few	TRBV1	NA	TGCACCAGCACCCAGACTACGGCCGAGGGTTCGTACGAGCAGTACTTC	CTSTQTTAEGSYEQYF
TRBJ1-5	many	TRBV6-5	NA	TGTGCCAGCAGTTACGTTGGGCCAAGTCAGCCCCAGCATTTT	CASSYVGPSQPQHF
TRBJ2-1	many	TRBV4-3	NA	TGCGCCAGCAGCCTATGGGGCCAACTGAATGAGCAGTTCTTC	CASSLWGQLNEQFF
TRBJ2-1	many	TRBV21-1	NA	TGTGCCAGCAGCAAAGCGAAGGGCGGGGGGCCACCACCTGTGTCGGGCGACAATGAGCAGTTCTTC	CASSKAKGGGPPPVSGDNEQFF
TRBJ1-6	many	TRBV6-2/TRBV6-3	TRBD1	TGTGCCAGCAGTCGGGACAGGGGGCTTTCACCCCTCCACTTT	CASSRDRGLSPLHF
TRBJ2-5	many	TRBV2	NA	TGTGCCAGCAGTGAAGAGGAGACCCAGTACTTC	CASSEEETQYF
TRBJ2-3	many	TRBV7-9	NA	TGTGCCAGCAGCTTATTCGGACAGAGCACAGATACGCAGTATTTT	CASSLFGQSTDTQYF
TRBJ1-2	many	TRBV12-3/TRBV12-4	NA	TGTGCCAGCAGTTTACCTGGGGTGCGGGGCTACACCTTC	CASSLPGVRGYTF
TRBJ2-4	many	TRBV18	NA	TGTGCCAGCTCACCACCAAACGTACTAGCCAAAAACATTCAGTACTTC	CASSPPNVLAKNIQYF
TRBJ2-1	many	TRBV7-8	NA	TGTGCCAGCAGCTCAAGACTTAGCTCCTACAATGAGCAGTTCTTC	CASSSRLSSYNEQFF
TRBJ2-5	many	TRBV6-5	NA	TGTGCCAGCAGTTACTCGGGCAGGGTAGGGGAGACCCAGTACTTC	CASSYSGRVGETQYF
TRBJ2-6	many	TRBV7-8	TRBD1	TGTGCCAGCATCCGGGACAGGGTCTTCGGTGGGGCCAACGTCCTGACTTTC	CASIRDRVFGGANVLTF
TRBJ2-1	NA	TRBV3-1	TRBD2	TGTGCCTCCAGCCACAGACTAGCGGGGGCCGGGGAGCAGTTCTTC	CASSHRLAGAGEQFF
TRBJ1-5	NA	TRBV7-2	TRBD1	TGTGCCAGCAGCTTAGAAGGGACAGGGGGAAGGTCCCAGCATTTT	CASSLEGTGGRSQHF
TRBJ1-2	many	TRBV29-1	NA	TGCAGCGTTAGTCCCCGGGCGGTCTATGGCTACACCTTC	CSVSPRAVYGYTF
TRBJ2-6	few	TRBV18	NA	TGTGCCAGCTCACCGGGGGAGACTGGGGCCAACGTCCTGACTTTC	CASSPGETGANVLTF
TRBJ1-1	NA	TRBV7-7	TRBD1	TGTGCTAGCAGCTTAGTAACGTCAGGGGGGAACACTGAAGCTTTCTTT	CASSLVTSGGNTEAFF
TRBJ1-5	many	TRBV6-5	NA	TGTGCCAGCAGTTACTCGATGACCGGGAATCAGCCCCAGCATTTT	CASSYSMTGNQPQHF
TRBJ1-6	few	TRBV10-3	TRBD1	TGTGCCATCAGTGATCTCGGGGTCCGGACAGGGGTAAACAATTCACCCCTCCACTTT	CAISDLGVRTGVNNSPLHF
TRBJ1-2	many	TRBV18	NA	TGTGCCAGCTCACCACCGCCTCGCGGGGGCTACACCTTC	CASSPPPRGGYTF
TRBJ2-1	many	TRBV28	NA	TGTGCCAGCCAAGGTATCAATGAGCAGTTCTTC	CASQGINEQFF
TRBJ1-5	many	TRBV29-1	NA	TGCAGCGTTGGGGACGGCAATCAGCCCCAGCATTTT	CSVGDGNQPQHF
TRBJ1-2	many	TRBV20-1	NA	TGCAGTGTCACAAACTATGGCTACACCTTC	CSVTNYGYTF